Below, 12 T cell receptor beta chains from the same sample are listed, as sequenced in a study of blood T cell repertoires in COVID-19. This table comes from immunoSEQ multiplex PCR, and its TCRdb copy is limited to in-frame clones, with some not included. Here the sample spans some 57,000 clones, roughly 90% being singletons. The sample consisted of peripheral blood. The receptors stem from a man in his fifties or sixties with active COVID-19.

The CDR3 sequence is CAISESSGANNEQFF. CDR3 DNA sequence: TGTGCCATCAGTGAGTCCAGCGGGGCAAACAATGAGCAGTTCTTC. The chain employs TRBV10-3 and TRBJ2-1; 7 bases line up with TRBD2. CDR1 and CDR2 (germline): ENHRY, SYGVKD. CDR3 size: 15 residues. The V and J ends lost 0 bases and 5 bases, in that order; junction bases with no gene match: 4.

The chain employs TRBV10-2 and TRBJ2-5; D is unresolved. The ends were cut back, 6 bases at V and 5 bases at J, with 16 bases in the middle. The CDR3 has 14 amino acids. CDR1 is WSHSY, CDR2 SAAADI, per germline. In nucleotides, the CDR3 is TGCGCCAGCAGACTTGTTTCAACCCGTGAGACCCAGTACTTC. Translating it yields CASRLVSTRETQYF.

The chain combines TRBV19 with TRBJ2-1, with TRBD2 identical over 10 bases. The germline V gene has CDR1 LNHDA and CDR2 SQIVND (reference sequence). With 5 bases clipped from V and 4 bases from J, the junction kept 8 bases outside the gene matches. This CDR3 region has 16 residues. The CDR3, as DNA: TGTGCCAGTAGTGGAACTAGCGGGGTAGGGTACAATGAGCAGTTCTTC. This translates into CASSGTSGVGYNEQFF. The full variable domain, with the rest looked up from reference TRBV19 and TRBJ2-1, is DGGITQSPKYLFRKEGQNVTLSCEQNLNHDAMYWYRQDPGQGLRLIYYSQIVNDFQKGDIAEGYSVSREKKESFPLTVTSAQKNPTAFYLCASSGTSGVGYNEQFFGPGTRLTVL.

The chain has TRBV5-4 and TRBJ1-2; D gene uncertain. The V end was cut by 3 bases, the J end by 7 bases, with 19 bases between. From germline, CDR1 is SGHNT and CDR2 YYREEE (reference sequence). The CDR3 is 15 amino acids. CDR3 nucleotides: TGTGCCAGCAGCTCCTCAGGTATTCCGGGGTCTGGCTACACCTTC. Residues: CASSSSGIPGSGYTF.

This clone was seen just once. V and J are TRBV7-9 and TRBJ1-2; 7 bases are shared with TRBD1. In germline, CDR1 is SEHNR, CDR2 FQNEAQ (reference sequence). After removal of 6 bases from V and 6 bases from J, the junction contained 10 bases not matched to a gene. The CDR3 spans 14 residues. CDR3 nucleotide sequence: TGTGCCAGCAGAAGAGACAGGGAATCGGATGGCTACACCTTC. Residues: CASRRDRESDGYTF.

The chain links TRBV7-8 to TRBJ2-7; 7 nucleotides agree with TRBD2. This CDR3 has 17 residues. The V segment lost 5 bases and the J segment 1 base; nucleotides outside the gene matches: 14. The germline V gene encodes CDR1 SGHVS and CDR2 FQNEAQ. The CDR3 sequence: CASSGRGAGLRSYEQYF. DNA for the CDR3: TGTGCCAGCAGCGGCCGGGGAGCGGGACTACGGTCCTACGAGCAGTACTTC.

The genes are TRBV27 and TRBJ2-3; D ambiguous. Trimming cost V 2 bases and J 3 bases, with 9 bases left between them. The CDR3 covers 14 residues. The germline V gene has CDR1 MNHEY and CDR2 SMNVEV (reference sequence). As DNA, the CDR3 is TGTGCCAGCAGTTTACCCGACTCAACAGATACGCAGTATTTT. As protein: CASSLPDSTDTQYF.

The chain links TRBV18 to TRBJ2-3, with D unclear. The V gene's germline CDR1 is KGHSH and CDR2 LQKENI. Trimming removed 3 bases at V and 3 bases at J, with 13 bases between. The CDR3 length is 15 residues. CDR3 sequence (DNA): TGTGCCAGCTCACCGCGGCTTGTGGAAACAGATACGCAGTATTTT. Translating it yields CASSPRLVETDTQYF.

The CDR3 sequence: CASRRAETQYF. In nucleotides, the CDR3 is TGTGCCAGCCGCAGGGCAGAGACCCAGTACTTC. The chain links TRBV12-3 or TRBV12-4 to TRBJ2-5, with D maybe TRBD1 (5 bases). The V end was cut by 8 bases, the J end by 4 bases, with 8 bases between. The length of the CDR3 is 11 residues.

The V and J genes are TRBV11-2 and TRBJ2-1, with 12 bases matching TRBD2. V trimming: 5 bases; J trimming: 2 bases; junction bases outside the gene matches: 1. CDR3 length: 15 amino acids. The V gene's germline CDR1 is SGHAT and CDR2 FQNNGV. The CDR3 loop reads CASSRLAGAYNEQFF. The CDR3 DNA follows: TGTGCCAGCAGCCGACTAGCGGGGGCCTACAATGAGCAGTTCTTC.

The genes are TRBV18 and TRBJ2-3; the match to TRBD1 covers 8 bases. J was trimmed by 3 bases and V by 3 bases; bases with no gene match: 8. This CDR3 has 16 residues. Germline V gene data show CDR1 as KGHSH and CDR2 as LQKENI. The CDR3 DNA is TGTGCCAGCTCACCCCCGGGACAGGTGCCTACAGATACGCAGTATTTT. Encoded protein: CASSPPGQVPTDTQYF.

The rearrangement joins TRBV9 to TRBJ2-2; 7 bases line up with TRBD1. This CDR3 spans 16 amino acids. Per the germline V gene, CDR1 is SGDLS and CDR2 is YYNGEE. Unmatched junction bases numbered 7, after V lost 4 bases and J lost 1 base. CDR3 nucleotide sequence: TGTGCCAGCAGCCAAAGGGGACAGAGGAACACCGGGGAGCTGTTTTTT. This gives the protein CASSQRGQRNTGELFF.